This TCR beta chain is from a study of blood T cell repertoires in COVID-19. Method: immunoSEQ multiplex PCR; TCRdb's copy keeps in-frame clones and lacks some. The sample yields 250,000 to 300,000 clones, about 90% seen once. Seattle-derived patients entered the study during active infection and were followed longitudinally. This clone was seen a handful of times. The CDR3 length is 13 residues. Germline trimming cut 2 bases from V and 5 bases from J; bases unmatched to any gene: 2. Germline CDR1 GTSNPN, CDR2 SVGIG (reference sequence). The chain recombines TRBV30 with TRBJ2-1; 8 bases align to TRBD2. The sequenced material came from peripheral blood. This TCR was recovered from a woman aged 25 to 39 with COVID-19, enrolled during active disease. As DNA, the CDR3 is TGTGCCTGGAGTAGCGGGAGAAACAATGAGCAGTTCTTC. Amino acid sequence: CAWSSGRNNEQFF.